This TCR beta chain originates from a study of T cells in Graves' hyperthyroidism and ophthalmopathy. RNA transcripts served as the template for amplifying TCR beta CDR3 regions. Primed by the HTBI set, a first-round RT-PCR was run on the TCR CDR3. TCRdb independently ran MiXCR on the multiplex PCR reads; one entry per CDR3 protein. The table lists nearly 750,000 distinct CDR3 sequences, about 35% of them singletons. V lost 10 bases, J lost 4 bases, and 22 bases stayed unmatched. The CDR3 is made up of 17 amino acids. Germline V gene sequence: CDR1 MNHEY, CDR2 SVGAGI. Thyroid ultrasound and orbital computed tomography, with clinical symptoms and serum thyroxine and TRAb, informed diagnoses.

The rearrangement joins TRBV6-5 to TRBJ2-7, with 7 bases matching TRBD2. The TCR originated in a woman in her thirties or forties with Graves' hyperthyroidism. Input material: blood. The CDR3 is CANTLDRSSSGDYEQYF. CDR3 DNA sequence: TGTGCCAACACTTTGGACCGCTCCTCGAGCGGGGATTACGAGCAGTACTTC.